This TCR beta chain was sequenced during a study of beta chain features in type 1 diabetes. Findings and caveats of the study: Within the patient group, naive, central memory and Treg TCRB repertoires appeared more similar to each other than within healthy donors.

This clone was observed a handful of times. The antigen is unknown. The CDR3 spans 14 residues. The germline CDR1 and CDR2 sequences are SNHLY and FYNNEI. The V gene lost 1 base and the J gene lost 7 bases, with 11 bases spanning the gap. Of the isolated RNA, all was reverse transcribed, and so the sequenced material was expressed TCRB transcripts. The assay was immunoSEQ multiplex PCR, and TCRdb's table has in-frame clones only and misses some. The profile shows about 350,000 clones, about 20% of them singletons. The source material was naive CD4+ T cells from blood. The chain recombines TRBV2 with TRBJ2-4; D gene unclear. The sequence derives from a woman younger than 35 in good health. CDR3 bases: TGTGCCAGCAGTGAAGTAAGAACCGAGAACATTCAGTACTTC. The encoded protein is CASSEVRTENIQYF.